This T cell receptor beta chain was identified in a study of pediatric ulcerative colitis. The CDR3 sequence is 14 residues long. Germline V CDR1 and CDR2: LNHDA, SQIVND (reference sequence). V dropped 5 bases and J dropped 7; count of bases not matched to a gene: 11. Study-level results: Ulcerative colitis patients shared more blood-rectal clones than controls. Rectal repertoires separated controls, mild-moderate and acute severe colitis.

Clones were read by immunoSEQ multiplex PCR, and TCRdb kept only the in-frame ones, dropping some. The sample consists of 60,000 to 75,000 clones, about 80% of them appearing once. As regards this clone: Antigen unknown.

At colonoscopy, a blood sample was also collected. The sequencing input was blood. The TCR originated in a boy aged 10-17 years with moderate ulcerative colitis. The rearrangement links TRBV19 to TRBJ2-7, with 7 nucleotides matching TRBD1. CDR3 nucleotide sequence: TGTGCCAGTAGTTCGGGACAGATCGCTATTGAGCAGTACTTC. Translating gives CASSSGQIAIEQYF.